This T cell receptor beta chain was identified in a study of patients and donors after allogeneic stem cell transplantation. One entry per CDR3 protein, called by TCRdb with MiXCR from the RT-PCR reads. The sample lists about 960,000 distinct CDR3 sequences; about 20% were seen once. The length of the CDR3 is 14 residues. CDR1 and CDR2 (germline): SGHDT, YYEEEE. With 4 bases clipped from V and 7 bases from J, the junction kept 7 bases outside the gene matches. This clonotype showed up just a few times. V gene TRBV5-6 combines with J gene TRBJ2-2; TRBD1 aligns across 7 bases. The sequence came from a human donor who was either an allogeneic HSCT recipient or a stem cell or donor lymphocyte infusion donor (not recorded which). It is not recorded whose cells these are; they may come from a transplant donor. Material for sequencing was blood, either unsorted or a sorted T cell fraction (not recorded which). The CDR3 sequence is CASSQTGKGGELFF. Written as DNA, the CDR3 is TGTGCCAGCAGCCAGACAGGGAAGGGCGGGGAGCTGTTTTTT.